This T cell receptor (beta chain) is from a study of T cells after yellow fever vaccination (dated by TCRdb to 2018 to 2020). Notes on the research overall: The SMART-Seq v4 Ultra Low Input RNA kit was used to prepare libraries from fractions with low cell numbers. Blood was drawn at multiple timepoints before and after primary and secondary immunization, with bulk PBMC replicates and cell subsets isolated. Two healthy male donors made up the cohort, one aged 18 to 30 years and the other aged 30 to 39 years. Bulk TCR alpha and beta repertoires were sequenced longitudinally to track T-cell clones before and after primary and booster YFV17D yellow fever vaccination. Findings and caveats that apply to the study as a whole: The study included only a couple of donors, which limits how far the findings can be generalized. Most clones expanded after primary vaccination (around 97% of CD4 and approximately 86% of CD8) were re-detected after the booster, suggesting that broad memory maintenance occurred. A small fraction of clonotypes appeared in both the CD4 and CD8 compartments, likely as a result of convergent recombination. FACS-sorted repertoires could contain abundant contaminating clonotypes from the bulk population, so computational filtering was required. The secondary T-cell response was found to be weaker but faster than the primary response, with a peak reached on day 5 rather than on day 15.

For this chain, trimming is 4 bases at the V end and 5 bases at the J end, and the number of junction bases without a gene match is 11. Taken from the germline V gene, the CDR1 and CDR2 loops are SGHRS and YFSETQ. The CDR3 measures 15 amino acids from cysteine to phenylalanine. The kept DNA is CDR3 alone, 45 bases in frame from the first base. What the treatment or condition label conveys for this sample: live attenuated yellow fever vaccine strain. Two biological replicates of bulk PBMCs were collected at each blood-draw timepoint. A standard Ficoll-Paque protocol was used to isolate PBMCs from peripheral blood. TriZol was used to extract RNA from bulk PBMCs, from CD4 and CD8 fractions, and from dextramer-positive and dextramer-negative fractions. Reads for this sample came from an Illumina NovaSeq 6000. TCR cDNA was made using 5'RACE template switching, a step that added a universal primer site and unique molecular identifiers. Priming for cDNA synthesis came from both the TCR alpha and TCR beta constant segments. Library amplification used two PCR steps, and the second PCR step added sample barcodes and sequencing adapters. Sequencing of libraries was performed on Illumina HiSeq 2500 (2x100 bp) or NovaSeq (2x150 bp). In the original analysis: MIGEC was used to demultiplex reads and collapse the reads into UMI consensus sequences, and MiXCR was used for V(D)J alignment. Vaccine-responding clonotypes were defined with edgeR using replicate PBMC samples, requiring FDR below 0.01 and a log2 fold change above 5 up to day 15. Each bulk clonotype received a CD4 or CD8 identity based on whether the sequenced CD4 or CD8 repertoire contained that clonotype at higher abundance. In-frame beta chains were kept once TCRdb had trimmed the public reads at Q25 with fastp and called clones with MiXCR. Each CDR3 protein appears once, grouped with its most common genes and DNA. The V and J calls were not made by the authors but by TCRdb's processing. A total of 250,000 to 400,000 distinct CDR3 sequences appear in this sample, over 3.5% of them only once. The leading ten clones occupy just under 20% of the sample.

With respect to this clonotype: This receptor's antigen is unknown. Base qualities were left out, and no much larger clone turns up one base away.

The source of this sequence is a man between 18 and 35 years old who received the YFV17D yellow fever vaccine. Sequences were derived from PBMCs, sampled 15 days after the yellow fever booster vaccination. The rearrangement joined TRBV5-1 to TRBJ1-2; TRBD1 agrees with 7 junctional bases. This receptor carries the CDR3 CASSVQGQTFYGYTF. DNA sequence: TGCGCCAGCAGCGTACAGGGACAGACCTTTTATGGCTACACCTTC.